This TCR beta chain was sequenced in a study of blood T cell repertoires in COVID-19. The wider study: COVID-19 samples collected from the United States, Italy and Spain covered acute and convalescent phases. From T cells, B-cell-depleted T cells, or PBMCs came the material, which was cDNA or gDNA.

Per the authors' pipeline: Estimation of nucleated cell counts was performed using reference gene primer amplification. Data came from immunoSEQ multiplex PCR; TCRdb stores just in-frame clones and leaves some out. Clonal size and the V and J genes are those of that table, whereas D and trimming came from the DNA. The sample shows around 200,000 clones, approximately 85% of them seen only once. Germline V CDR1 and CDR2: MDHEN, SYDVKM. With V trimmed by 5 bases and J by 3 bases, 7 bases remained unmatched. The CDR3 length is 16 residues. The sample was peripheral blood. The rearrangement joins TRBV28 to TRBJ1-6, with 7 bases lining up with TRBD1. The receptor comes from a man between 60 and 75 years old with acute or convalescent COVID-19. The CDR3 sequence: CASSTPGTDYNSPLHF. The CDR3 DNA is TGTGCCAGCAGTACACCCGGGACAGACTATAATTCACCCCTCCACTTT.